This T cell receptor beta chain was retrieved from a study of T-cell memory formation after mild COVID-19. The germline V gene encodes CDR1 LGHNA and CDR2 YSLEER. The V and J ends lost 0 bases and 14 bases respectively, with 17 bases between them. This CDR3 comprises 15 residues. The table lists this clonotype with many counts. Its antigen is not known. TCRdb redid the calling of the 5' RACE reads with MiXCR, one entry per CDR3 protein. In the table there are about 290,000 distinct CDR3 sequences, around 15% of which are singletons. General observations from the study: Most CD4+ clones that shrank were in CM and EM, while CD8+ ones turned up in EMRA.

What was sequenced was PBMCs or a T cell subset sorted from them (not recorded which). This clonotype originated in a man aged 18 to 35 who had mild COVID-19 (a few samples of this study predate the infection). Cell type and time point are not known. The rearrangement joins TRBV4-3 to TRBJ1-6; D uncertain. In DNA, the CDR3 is TGCGCCAGCAGCCAAGATCTTGGGGTAGATTTAACCCTCCACTTT. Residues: CASSQDLGVDLTLHF.